These T cell receptor beta chains were read from a single sample in a study of Graves' ophthalmopathy and Graves' hyperthyroidism. TCRdb called the multiplex PCR reads again in MiXCR, with one record for every CDR3 protein. The table records approximately 1.2 million distinct CDR3 sequences, 36% of them present only once. The specimen was peripheral blood or thyroid tissue (not recorded which). All receptors come from an adult man with Graves' hyperthyroidism. The CDR3 runs from the conserved cysteine through the conserved F or W. A D gene is named only where the DNA matches it firmly. Clone size is shown for a subset of rows, as once, few, many or a class of expanded clone.

v_gene	j_gene	abundance	d_gene	CDR3nt	CDR3aa
TRBV6-6	TRBJ1-2	-	TRBD1	TGTGCCAGCAGCACTACCGGGACAGGGGGTAAATACACCTTC	CASSTTGTGGKYTF
TRBV9	TRBJ2-7	-	-	TGTGCCAGCAGCGTAGGCCAACAGGGAACGTACTACGAGCAGTACTTC	CASSVGQQGTYYEQYF
TRBV2	TRBJ2-2	-	TRBD2	TGTGCCAGCATCGGGACTACCTACACCGGGGAGCTGTTTTTT	CASIGTTYTGELFF
TRBV19	TRBJ2-2	few	-	TGTGCCAGTAGTACGTCCTTGACTAATAAACGAGGGGAGCTGTTTTTT	CASSTSLTNKRGELFF
TRBV12-3/TRBV12-4	TRBJ1-6	-	TRBD1	TGTGCCAGCAGTCCGGGACAGGGGTTGAATTCACCCCTCCACTTT	CASSPGQGLNSPLHF
TRBV10-3	TRBJ1-4	-	-	TGTGCCATCAGTGACCAGGGGTCAAAACTGTTTTTT	CAISDQGSKLFF
TRBV5-6	TRBJ1-1	many	TRBD1	TGTGCCAGCAGCTTGTACAGGGGCCTGAACACTGAAGCTTTCTTT	CASSLYRGLNTEAFF
TRBV7-9	TRBJ1-6	few	-	TGCGCCAGCAGCAAGGGGAGGGCAAGAGAATTGGATTCACCCCTCCACTTT	CASSKGRARELDSPLHF
TRBV29-1	TRBJ2-7	-	TRBD2	TGCAGCGTGGGGACTAGCGGGGGTCCCTTACCCTACGAGCAGTACTTC	CSVGTSGGPLPYEQYF
TRBV20-1	TRBJ1-5	few	-	TGCAGTGCTAGAGAGCCAGGGTATAGCAATCAGCCCCAGCATTTT	CSAREPGYSNQPQHF
TRBV19	TRBJ1-6	many	TRBD1	TGTGCCAGTAGTACGGACAGGGACCGTAATTCACCCCTCCACTTT	CASSTDRDRNSPLHF
TRBV20-1	TRBJ2-5	-	-	TGCAGTGCCGGCGGGACAGTCCAAGAGACCCAGTACTTC	CSAGGTVQETQYF
TRBV15	TRBJ2-7	few	-	TGTGCCACCAGCAGAGATCTGGGGTACGAGCAGTACTTC	CATSRDLGYEQYF
TRBV7-9	TRBJ1-2	many	-	TGTGCCAGCAGCTTAGCCGTGGCAGATGGCTACACCTTC	CASSLAVADGYTF
TRBV29-1	TRBJ2-7	-	-	TGCAGCGTGGGGAACAGGGGGGGCGAGCAGTACTTC	CSVGNRGGEQYF
TRBV4-2	TRBJ2-7	once	-	TGTGCCAGCAGCTTGCACGGGGTTGAGCAGTACTTC	CASSLHGVEQYF
TRBV27	TRBJ1-6	-	-	TGTGCCAGCAGTTATAGAATCGGGCTCTCACCCCTCCACTTT	CASSYRIGLSPLHF
TRBV15	TRBJ2-5	-	-	TGTGCCACCAGCAGAAATCTAGCTAGTGTAGAGACCCAGTACTTC	CATSRNLASVETQYF
TRBV13	TRBJ1-1	many	-	TGTGCCAGCAGCTCCACAGGGTTGACTGAAGCTTTCTTT	CASSSTGLTEAFF
TRBV19	TRBJ1-2	many	-	TGTGCCAGTAGTATAGCGAGCGGCAGTAACTATGGCTACACCTTC	CASSIASGSNYGYTF
TRBV6-1	TRBJ2-2	-	TRBD2	TGTGCCGGACAGAGAGGACTAGCGAGGATCCCCGGGGAGCTGTTTTTT	CAGQRGLARIPGELFF
TRBV20-1	TRBJ1-5	-	-	TGCAGTGCTTCTCCGGGTAGCCAAACGGGGCCCCAGCATTTT	CSASPGSQTGPQHF
TRBV10-3	TRBJ1-1	few	-	TGTGCCACTGACGGCAGGGCAAAAACTATGAACACTGAAGCTTTCTTT	CATDGRAKTMNTEAFF
TRBV20-1	TRBJ2-7	many	-	TGCAGTGCTAGCCGGGACGAGACCTACGAGCAGTACTTC	CSASRDETYEQYF
TRBV5-1	TRBJ2-7	-	-	TGCGCCAGCAGCTTGGGTAGGCTTTCCTACGAGCAGTACTTC	CASSLGRLSYEQYF
TRBV5-5	TRBJ2-2	few	-	TGTGCCAGCAGCTCAGCAACAAACACCGGGGAGCTGTTTTTT	CASSSATNTGELFF
TRBV7-2	TRBJ1-5	many	TRBD1	TGTGCCAGCAGCTTAGGCAGGGGGGGGAGTCAGCCCCAGCATTTT	CASSLGRGGSQPQHF
TRBV24-1	TRBJ1-6	-	-	TGTGCCAGCAGTTTAAGACGGATTAGTTCACCCCTCCACTTT	CASSLRRISSPLHF
TRBV29-1	TRBJ1-6	many	TRBD1	TGCAGCGTTGGCGGACAGGGGGGATCACCCCTCCACTTT	CSVGGQGGSPLHF
TRBV4-3	TRBJ2-7	few	-	TGCGCCAGCAGCCCGGAGGGGGATCACTACGAGCAGTACTTC	CASSPEGDHYEQYF
TRBV5-1	TRBJ1-2	few	-	TGCGCCAGCAGCTTTGGGGTCGGGGAAGGCTACACCTTC	CASSFGVGEGYTF
TRBV7-9	TRBJ2-7	-	TRBD2	TGCGCCAGCAGCCAAGATCCAACTAGCGGGGCCAGCTCCTACGAGCAGTACTTC	CASSQDPTSGASSYEQYF
TRBV20-1	TRBJ2-2	-	-	TGCAGTGCTAGTTTCCGGACAGTCAACACCGGGGAGCTGTTTTTT	CSASFRTVNTGELFF